One sample yielded the 25 T cell receptor beta chains listed below, sequenced in a study of blood T cell repertoires in COVID-19. Repertoires were generated with immunoSEQ multiplex PCR, while TCRdb's copy carries only in-frame clones and drops some. The repertoire has roughly 330,000 clones, about 83% of them found once; the top ten carry around 1.5%. Specimen: peripheral blood. These TCRs come from a woman in her fifties or sixties with acute or convalescent COVID-19.

The chain couples TRBV30 to TRBJ2-5; 10 bases agree with TRBD1. Germline V lookup: CDR1 GTSNPN, CDR2 SVGIG (reference sequence). The V segment lost 2 bases and the J segment 5 bases; nucleotides outside the gene matches: 8. The CDR3 spans 15 residues. CDR3 residues: CAWSRGQGLEETQYF. The CDR3, as DNA: TGTGCCTGGAGTCGGGGACAGGGGCTGGAGGAGACCCAGTACTTC.

The gene calls are TRBV7-9 and TRBJ2-7; TRBD1 aligns across 8 bases. Germline CDR1 is SEHNR and CDR2 is FQNEAQ (reference sequence). With V trimmed by 5 bases and J by 7 bases, 4 bases remained unmatched. This CDR3 comprises 12 residues. CDR3 DNA: TGTGCCAGCAGCGATGACAGGGGTGAGCAGTACTTC. Translating gives CASSDDRGEQYF.

The chain has TRBV9 and TRBJ1-4; possible D gene TRBD1, 5 bases. Germline V gene lookup returns CDR1 SGDLS and CDR2 YYNGEE. V was shortened by 3 bases and J by 3 bases, with 21 bases between the two germline ends. This CDR3 comprises 18 residues. The CDR3: CASSARGVSVFANEKLFF. CDR3 nucleotides: TGTGCCAGCAGCGCCCGGGGGGTATCCGTATTCGCTAATGAAAAACTGTTTTTT.

The V and J genes are TRBV6-2 or TRBV6-3 and TRBJ2-7; a weak D match, TRBD1 (6 bases). The CDR3 is 12 residues long. From germline, CDR1 is MNHEY and CDR2 SVGEGT. The V end lost 5 bases, the J end lost 5 bases, and 10 bases lay between the germline ends. CDR3 loop: CASSPKGDEQYF. DNA of the CDR3: TGTGCCAGCAGTCCCAAGGGGGACGAGCAGTACTTC.

This chain uses TRBV25-1 with TRBJ2-7; D is possibly TRBD1 (6 bases). This CDR3 has 13 residues. Germline lookup yields CDR1 MGHDK and CDR2 SYGVNS. V was pared by 6 bases and J by 2 bases, with 11 bases between. CDR3 loop: CASRRQDTYEQYF. In nucleotides, the CDR3 is TGTGCCAGCAGACGACAGGATACCTACGAGCAGTACTTC.

The chain carries TRBV9 and TRBJ2-7, with D perhaps TRBD1 (6 bases). The CDR3 contains 16 residues. The germline V and J ends were trimmed by 3 bases and 2 bases, with 18 bases remaining between them. Germline values: CDR1 SGDLS, CDR2 YYNGEE. This CDR3 reads CASSEGSEGDPYEQYF. As DNA, the CDR3 is TGTGCCAGCAGCGAAGGTTCCGAGGGGGACCCCTACGAGCAGTACTTC. The whole variable domain, remainder taken from reference TRBV9 and TRBJ2-7, is DSGVTQTPKHLITATGQRVTLRCSPRSGDLSVYWYQQSLDQGLQFLIQYYNGEERAKGNILERFSAQQFPDLHSELNLSSLELGDSALYFCASSEGSEGDPYEQYFGPGTRLTVT.

The DNA of the CDR3 is TGTGCCAGCAGCTCTCGACAGGGCTTGGGTGATCAGCCCCAGCATTTT. Translation gives CASSSRQGLGDQPQHF. The rearrangement joins TRBV7-8 to TRBJ1-5; 7 nucleotides agree with TRBD1. V was pared by 4 bases and J by 5 bases, with 11 bases of the junction left unmatched. From germline, CDR1 is SGHVS and CDR2 FQNEAQ. The CDR3 runs to 16 residues.

This chain joins TRBV27 and TRBJ1-4, with 9 bases lining up with TRBD1. This CDR3 is built from 15 residues. V trimming: 2 bases; J trimming: 5 bases; junction bases outside the gene matches: 3. The V gene's germline CDR1 is MNHEY and CDR2 SMNVEV (reference sequence). For the CDR3, the DNA is TGTGCCAGCAGTTTAATGGGACAGGGCAATGAAAAACTGTTTTTT. Translated, it gives CASSLMGQGNEKLFF.

The chain couples TRBV9 to TRBJ2-7, with D perhaps matching TRBD2 (5 bases). The germline V gene has CDR1 SGDLS and CDR2 YYNGEE. V shed 4 bases and J shed 0 bases, with 11 bases lying between them. The CDR3 spans 14 residues. In nucleotides, the CDR3 is TGTGCCAGCAGCCCCGTAGGGAGCTCCTACGAGCAGTACTTC. Protein product: CASSPVGSSYEQYF.

This chain uses TRBV27 with TRBJ1-6, with D tentatively TRBD1 (6 bases). Germline V gene sequence: CDR1 MNHEY, CDR2 SMNVEV (reference sequence). The CDR3 length is 15 residues. V was pared by 2 bases and J by 8 bases, with 13 bases between. CDR3 sequence reads: CASSLGGGAYSPLHF. The CDR3 coding sequence is TGTGCCAGCAGTTTAGGGGGGGGCGCGTATTCACCCCTCCACTTT.

The chain links TRBV5-5 to TRBJ2-5, with a possible D match to TRBD1 (7 bases). The CDR3 covers 14 residues. Germline V gene lookup returns CDR1 SGHKS and CDR2 YYEKEE (reference sequence). The V end lost 6 bases, the J end lost 5 bases, and 17 bases lay between the germline ends. The CDR3 bases are TGTGCCAGCATCCGGGACAGCGGAGGGGAGACCCAGTACTTC. Translated, it gives CASIRDSGGETQYF. Full variable domain (outside the CDR3, taken from reference TRBV5-5 and TRBJ2-5): DAGVTQSPTHLIKTRGQQVTLRCSPISGHKSVSWYQQVLGQGPQFIFQYYEKEERGRGNFPDRFSARQFPNYSSELNVNALLLGDSALYLCASIRDSGGETQYFGPGTRLLVL.

This chain links TRBV3-1 (or the pseudogene TRBV3-2) with TRBJ2-3; D ambiguous. The CDR3 loop spans 12 amino acids. V was pared by 6 bases and J by 6 bases, with 10 bases between. Germline CDR1 reads LGHDT; CDR2 reads YNNKEL (reference sequence). The CDR3 DNA reads as TGTGCCAGCAGTCCCCTTAGCGATACGCAGTATTTT. Translating gives CASSPLSDTQYF.

The rearrangement joins TRBV6-1 to TRBJ2-7, with 10 nucleotides matching TRBD2. Germline-derived CDR1 and CDR2 are MNHNS and SASEGT. CDR3 length: 16 residues. Trimming cost V 4 bases and J 2 bases; bases outside gene matches: 8. CDR3 nucleotides: TGTGCCAGCAGTGCGCTTGAACTAGCGGGAACCTACGAGCAGTACTTC. It codes for CASSALELAGTYEQYF.

The J gene is TRBJ1-6, the V gene TRBV12-3 or TRBV12-4, with D hard to call. There are 11 residues in the CDR3. V was cut by 1 base and J by 18 bases, with 10 bases left in between. CDR3 protein: CASSLGRGAHF. The CDR3 nucleotides are TGTGCCAGCAGTTTAGGGCGGGGAGCCCACTTT.

This chain links TRBV9 with TRBJ2-1, with 8 bases matching TRBD2. This CDR3 region has 16 residues. After removal of 4 bases from V and 2 bases from J, the junction contained 8 bases not matched to a gene. CDR1 is SGDLS, CDR2 YYNGEE, per germline. CDR3 sequence: CASSLIAGSTYNEQFF. The CDR3 DNA reads as TGTGCCAGCAGCCTCATAGCGGGGTCGACCTACAATGAGCAGTTCTTC.

The chain carries TRBV19 and TRBJ1-1, with D maybe TRBD1 (6 bases). Trimming took off 9 bases at V and 3 bases at J, with 14 bases between the two ends. There are 13 residues in the CDR3. The germline V gene has CDR1 LNHDA and CDR2 SQIVND (reference sequence). For the CDR3, the DNA is TGTGCCAGCACAAACCACAGGGACACTGAAGCTTTCTTT. Encoded protein: CASTNHRDTEAFF.

The chain recombines TRBV11-2 with TRBJ2-1, with 11 bases aligning to TRBD2. The CDR3 has 15 residues. J gave up 7 bases and V 3 bases, and 5 bases lay outside the gene matches. Germline V lookup: CDR1 SGHAT, CDR2 FQNNGV. The CDR3 DNA sequence: TGTGCCAGCAGCTTTACTAGCGGGAGCGGTAATGAGCAGTTCTTC. The encoded protein is CASSFTSGSGNEQFF.

The sample holds a few counts of this clone. This sequence joins TRBV19 and TRBJ2-7; 9 positions match TRBD2. This CDR3 contains 14 residues. The V segment lost 4 bases and the J segment 2 bases; nucleotides outside the gene matches: 3. Germline V gives CDR1 LNHDA, CDR2 SQIVND (reference sequence). CDR3 protein: CASSTTSGTYEQYF. CDR3 coding DNA: TGTGCCAGTAGTACGACTAGCGGTACCTACGAGCAGTACTTC.

This chain joins TRBV5-1 and TRBJ2-1, with TRBD2 identical over 10 bases. Germline assignment: CDR1 SGHRS and CDR2 YFSETQ. The V segment lost 4 bases and the J segment 3 bases; nucleotides outside the gene matches: 7. This CDR3 is built from 16 residues. The CDR3 sequence is CASSGGTSAGYNEQFF. DNA for the CDR3: TGCGCCAGCAGCGGTGGGACTAGCGCCGGCTACAATGAGCAGTTCTTC.

J is TRBJ2-1 and V is TRBV6-5, with 7 bases matching TRBD2. Per the germline V gene, CDR1 is MNHEY and CDR2 is SVGAGI. Unmatched junction bases numbered 4, after V lost 5 bases and J lost 0 bases. This CDR3 is 15 amino acids long. The CDR3 spells CASSLAEPSYNEQFF. In DNA form, the CDR3 reads TGTGCCAGCAGTCTAGCGGAGCCCTCCTACAATGAGCAGTTCTTC.

The V and J genes are TRBV5-8 and TRBJ1-3; 7 bases are shared with TRBD1. The length of the CDR3 is 15 residues. The ends lost 0 bases at V and 0 bases at J; junction bases unmatched: 0. The germline V gene encodes CDR1 SGHTS and CDR2 YDEGEE. In DNA, the CDR3 is TGTGCCAGCAGCTTGGACAGGGGCTCTGGAAACACCATATATTTT. It codes for CASSLDRGSGNTIYF. The full variable domain, with the rest looked up from reference TRBV5-8 and TRBJ1-3, is EAGVTQSPTHLIKTRGQQATLRCSPISGHTSVYWYQQALGLGLQFLLWYDEGEERNRGNFPPRFSGRQFPNYSSELNVNALELEDSALYLCASSLDRGSGNTIYFGEGSWLTVV.

The chain is built from TRBV11-2 and TRBJ2-5; D possibly corresponds to TRBD1 (5 bases). V lost 2 bases to trimming and J lost 1 base, with 17 bases between them. This CDR3 is 17 amino acids long. CDR1 is SGHAT, CDR2 FQNNGV, per germline. The CDR3 DNA is TGTGCCAGCAGCTTAAGTCGTCAGGCCAGGGCCCAAGAGACCCAGTACTTC. Translation gives CASSLSRQARAQETQYF.

The chain carries TRBV7-2 and TRBJ2-5, with D unresolved. Trimming cost V 5 bases and J 4 bases, with 8 bases left between them. Germline V gives CDR1 SGHTA, CDR2 FQGNSA. The CDR3 is 12 residues long. The CDR3 DNA sequence: TGTGCCAGCAGCCCTTACGGAGAGACCCAGTACTTC. Residues: CASSPYGETQYF.

This clone was seen a handful of times. V gene TRBV6-5 combines with J gene TRBJ2-7; TRBD1 agrees at 8 bases. The CDR3 is 15 residues long. Unmatched junction bases numbered 11, after V lost 7 bases and J lost 3 bases. CDR1 is MNHEY, CDR2 SVGAGI, per germline. The CDR3 nucleotides are TGTGCCAGCACCCTGACAGGGGAATGGGGCTACGAGCAGTACTTC. Its translation: CASTLTGEWGYEQYF.

In this sample, this clone turned up once. This chain links TRBV10-3 with TRBJ2-1; 7 nucleotides agree with TRBD2. The junction had 7 bases not matched to a gene; V was cut back by 1 base and J by 4 bases. Germline loops: CDR1 ENHRY, CDR2 SYGVKD. This CDR3 has 16 residues. The CDR3 sequence is CAISELAGENYNEQFF. The CDR3 bases are TGTGCCATCAGTGAGTTGGCGGGAGAGAATTACAATGAGCAGTTCTTC.